These 30 T cell receptor beta chains were all obtained from the same sample, sequenced in a study of persistence of HIV-infected CD4 T cells. This was the immunoSEQ version 4 assay in survey mode. Sequencing used immunoSEQ multiplex PCR; TCRdb keeps in-frame clones, though not all of them. The sample lists about 43,000 clones; approximately 80% were seen once. Overlapping HIV-1 Gag 15-mer peptides at 0.85 to 1 ug per peptide per mL were used. Memory cells lacking CD40L and CD69 with high CD45RO were sorted. For these receptors, no antigen is known. Sequenced here: CD4+ T cells sorted from PBMCs after approximately 19-hour stimulation, sampled from a patient who received antiretroviral therapy. These receptors were collected from an adult man with HIV who was CMV-seropositive.

This clone appeared a few times. J is TRBJ1-6 and V is TRBV2; possibly TRBD1 for D (5 bases). Germline V gene sequence: CDR1 SNHLY, CDR2 FYNNEI. The ends were cut back, 2 bases at V and 2 bases at J, with 13 bases in the middle. This CDR3 is built from 17 residues. CDR3 residues: CASSEQRQITYNSPLHF. CDR3 nucleotides: TGTGCCAGCAGTGAACAGAGACAGATTACCTATAATTCACCCCTCCACTTT.

The CDR3 coding sequence is TGTGCCAGCAGGCGGACAGCTATGAACACTGAAGCTTTCTTT. It is translated as CASRRTAMNTEAFF. This chain connects TRBV27 to TRBJ1-1, with a weak D call TRBD1 (6 bases). The germline gives CDR1 MNHEY, CDR2 SMNVEV (reference sequence). The CDR3 is 14 amino acids. V was trimmed by 6 bases and J by 0 bases, leaving 11 bases between them.

The V and J genes are TRBV10-3 and TRBJ2-2, with TRBD1 identical over 8 bases. The CDR3 extends over 16 amino acids. Germline V gene sequence: CDR1 ENHRY, CDR2 SYGVKD. Trimming removed 3 bases from V and 4 bases from J; junction bases left unmatched: 7. CDR3 residues: CAISEYRGASTGELFF. CDR3 DNA sequence: TGTGCCATCAGTGAATACAGGGGGGCGAGCACCGGGGAGCTGTTTTTT.

The chain recombines TRBV18 with TRBJ2-1; 7 bases match TRBD2. CDR1 is KGHSH and CDR2 is LQKENI in the germline V gene. V lost 1 base, J lost 9 bases, and 6 bases stayed unmatched. CDR3 length: 14 residues. CDR3 DNA sequence: TGTGCCAGCTCACCACGGTCGGGAGGCATTGAGCAGTTCTTC. It yields the protein CASSPRSGGIEQFF.

This CDR3 is CASSSSGTGDREQYF. The CDR3 coding sequence is TGCGCCAGCAGCTCCTCCGGGACAGGGGATCGCGAGCAGTACTTC. The rearrangement links TRBV5-1 to TRBJ2-7; 10 bases line up with TRBD1. After removal of 3 bases from V and 6 bases from J, the junction contained 9 bases not matched to a gene. CDR1 is SGHRS and CDR2 is YFSETQ in the germline V gene. The CDR3 is 15 amino acids.

The chain recombines TRBV6-5 with TRBJ1-2, with D unclear. Germline CDR1 is MNHEY and CDR2 is SVGAGI. The germline V and J ends were trimmed by 2 bases and 5 bases, with 15 bases remaining between them. The CDR3 length is 15 residues. As DNA, the CDR3 is TGTGCCAGCAGTTACGTAGGCAAATCCTCTTATGGCTACACCTTC. Encoded protein: CASSYVGKSSYGYTF.

This clone was picked up one time. This sample also contains other DNA sequences that code for the same CDR3. The V gene is TRBV9, the J gene TRBJ2-5; the D gene is possibly TRBD2 (6 bases). CDR1 is SGDLS and CDR2 is YYNGEE in the germline V gene. The germline V and J ends were trimmed by 1 base and 5 bases, with 9 bases remaining between them. The CDR3 length is 13 residues. CDR3 bases: TGTGCCAGCAGCGTATCACGGGAGGAGACCCAGTACTTC. Its translation: CASSVSREETQYF.

The chain is built from TRBV4-1 and TRBJ1-2; the D is unclear. From germline, CDR1 is MGHRA and CDR2 YSYEKL. The V and J ends lost 0 bases and 2 bases respectively, with 10 bases between them. The CDR3 extends over 15 amino acids. The CDR3 loop reads CASSQEFRVNYGYTF. CDR3 bases: TGCGCCAGCAGCCAAGAGTTTCGGGTGAACTATGGCTACACCTTC.

The chain recombines TRBV24-1 with TRBJ1-4; D ambiguous. The germline gives CDR1 KGHDR, CDR2 SFDVKD. Trimming shortened V by 8 bases and J by 8 bases, and 11 bases separated the two germline ends. The CDR3 runs 12 residues. The CDR3 nucleotides read TGTGCCACCACCTTTCTGGAGGAAAAACTGTTTTTT. Translated: CATTFLEEKLFF.

The chain links TRBV7-2 to TRBJ1-1; D possibly corresponds to TRBD1 (5 bases). Looked up from germline, CDR1 is SGHTA and CDR2 is FQGNSA. Trimming stripped 3 bases from V and 3 bases from J, with 11 bases between. This CDR3 comprises 14 residues. The CDR3 here is CASSLGEGYTEAFF. The CDR3 DNA reads TGTGCCAGCAGCTTGGGGGAGGGGTACACTGAAGCTTTCTTT.

This chain joins TRBV6-6 and TRBJ1-2; a weak D match, TRBD1 (6 bases). Trimming removed 7 bases at V and 7 bases at J, with 19 bases between. CDR1 is MNHNY, CDR2 SVGAGI, per germline (reference sequence). This CDR3 spans 14 amino acids. CDR3 DNA: TGTGCCAGCAAGGGTGGGGGGCTCGTGGTTGGCTACACCTTC. Translating it yields CASKGGGLVVGYTF.

In the case of this clone: Other DNA sequences within the sample encode an identical CDR3. The CDR3 spells CASSPQGNTEAFF. The CDR3 DNA sequence: TGTGCCAGCTCACCCCAGGGTAACACTGAAGCTTTCTTT. The J gene is TRBJ1-1, the V gene TRBV18; perhaps TRBD1 as D (5 bases). Looked up from germline, CDR1 is KGHSH and CDR2 is LQKENI. CDR3 size: 13 residues. Deletions cut 3 bases from V and 2 bases from J, with 7 bases between.

V is TRBV25-1 and J is TRBJ2-2; perhaps TRBD2 as D (5 bases). The CDR3 consists of 15 residues. The V end was cut by 3 bases, the J end by 1 base, with 9 bases between. Germline lookup yields CDR1 MGHDK and CDR2 SYGVNS. CDR3 residues: CASSDRGRNTGELFF. The CDR3 coding sequence is TGTGCCAGCAGTGACCGCGGGCGGAACACCGGGGAGCTGTTTTTT.

The rearrangement uses TRBV3-1 (or the pseudogene TRBV3-2) and TRBJ1-1; a weak D match, TRBD1 (5 bases). The CDR3 sequence is 13 residues long. The germline V and J ends were trimmed by 6 bases and 10 bases, with 18 bases remaining between them. Per germline, CDR1 LGHDT and CDR2 YNNKEL (reference sequence). The CDR3 region has the DNA TGTGCCAGCAGTCCAGGGTTAGGCGTTCGAGCTTTCTTT. It translates to CASSPGLGVRAFF.

The chain couples TRBV5-1 to TRBJ2-7; a weak D match, TRBD1 (6 bases). The CDR3 runs 15 residues. The V and J ends lost 2 bases and 5 bases respectively, with 17 bases between them. Germline CDR1 reads SGHRS; CDR2 reads YFSETQ. The CDR3 sequence is CASSLEGGNRHEQYF. The CDR3 DNA reads as TGCGCCAGCAGCTTAGAAGGGGGTAATCGTCACGAGCAGTACTTC.

The gene calls are TRBV5-6 and TRBJ2-5; 14 bases fit TRBD2. CDR1 is SGHDT and CDR2 is YYEEEE in the germline V gene. Trimming removed 2 bases from V and 2 bases from J; junction bases left unmatched: 8. CDR3 length: 18 amino acids. The CDR3 here is CASSFRTSGRRGQETQYF. Written as DNA, the CDR3 is TGTGCCAGCAGCTTTCGGACTAGCGGGAGGAGGGGACAAGAGACCCAGTACTTC.

The J gene is TRBJ1-3, the V gene TRBV6-5; TRBD1 agrees at 7 bases. The CDR3 has 14 amino acids. J lost 4 bases, V lost 7 bases, and 7 bases had no gene match. The germline V gene has CDR1 MNHEY and CDR2 SVGAGI. The CDR3 DNA follows: TGTGCCAGCACCGACACAGGGGTAGGAAACACCATATATTTT. It codes for CASTDTGVGNTIYF.

This clone turned up a few times. This chain joins TRBV7-2 and TRBJ1-6; D is uncertain. V was shortened by 2 bases and J by 7 bases, with 12 bases between the two germline ends. The CDR3 sequence is 15 residues long. Germline V gene lookup returns CDR1 SGHTA and CDR2 FQGNSA. CDR3 amino acids: CASSLSGLQNSPLHF. CDR3 sequence (DNA): TGTGCCAGCAGCTTATCCGGGCTCCAGAATTCACCCCTCCACTTT.

This chain connects TRBV19 to TRBJ2-2; 8 bases map to TRBD1. Germline V gives CDR1 LNHDA, CDR2 SQIVND (reference sequence). This CDR3 is built from 14 residues. Trimming removed 8 bases from V and 4 bases from J; junction bases left unmatched: 6. The CDR3 spells CASLKQGGTGELFF. In nucleotides, the CDR3 is TGTGCCAGTTTAAAACAGGGGGGCACCGGGGAGCTGTTTTTT.

This clone was recorded a few times. The rearrangement uses TRBV19 and TRBJ2-2; D is unresolved. The V end was cut by 7 bases, the J end by 5 bases, with 8 bases between. This CDR3 has 12 residues. Germline CDR1 and CDR2: LNHDA and SQIVND (reference sequence). Here the CDR3 DNA reads TGTGCCAGTAAAAGGCAAACCGGGGAGCTGTTTTTT. It specifies CASKRQTGELFF. Full variable domain (missing parts from reference TRBV19 and TRBJ2-2): DGGITQSPKYLFRKEGQNVTLSCEQNLNHDAMYWYRQDPGQGLRLIYYSQIVNDFQKGDIAEGYSVSREKKESFPLTVTSAQKNPTAFYLCASKRQTGELFFGEGSRLTVL.

This rearrangement joins TRBV14 to TRBJ2-6; D uncertain. The V gene lost 4 bases and the J gene lost 3 bases, with 7 bases spanning the gap. CDR3 length: 14 residues. CDR1 and CDR2 (germline): SGHDN, FVKESK. The CDR3 DNA reads as TGTGCCAGCAGCCGGCACCTTGGGGCCAACGTCCTGACTTTC. As protein: CASSRHLGANVLTF.

This chain links TRBV5-6 with TRBJ1-1; no reliable D call. Per the germline V gene, CDR1 is SGHDT and CDR2 is YYEEEE. V was shortened by 3 bases and J by 4 bases, with 13 bases between the two germline ends. This CDR3 contains 14 residues. The CDR3 coding sequence is TGTGCCAGCAGCTCCGGGCATGAAGGCACTGAAGCTTTCTTT. It specifies CASSSGHEGTEAFF.

The V and J genes are TRBV12-3 or TRBV12-4 and TRBJ2-2; D uncertain. The CDR3 is made up of 11 amino acids. The V end lost 2 bases, the J end lost 7 bases, and 2 bases lay between the germline ends. The CDR3 is CASSLFGELFF. The CDR3 DNA follows: TGTGCCAGCAGTTTATTCGGGGAGCTGTTTTTT.

The chain recombines TRBV7-8 with TRBJ1-1; TRBD1 might be the D (5 bases). Germline CDR1 SGHVS, CDR2 FQNEAQ. The CDR3 runs to 15 residues. Deletions cut 5 bases from V and 1 base from J, with 14 bases between. CDR3 nucleotides: TGTGCCAGCAGCGCCCCGGGACTGTGGAACACTGAAGCTTTCTTT. Translation gives CASSAPGLWNTEAFF.

This clone was recorded a few times. The genes are TRBV25-1 and TRBJ2-2; maybe TRBD2 (5 bases). The CDR3 extends over 17 amino acids. Germline V CDR1 and CDR2: MGHDK, SYGVNS. The V end lost 7 bases, the J end lost 5 bases, and 23 bases lay between the germline ends. For the CDR3, the DNA is TGTGCCAGCATGAGTTCTAGAGGGCGCGACTGGACCGGGGAGCTGTTTTTT. Translated, it gives CASMSSRGRDWTGELFF.

This clone appeared a few times. This rearrangement joins TRBV7-9 to TRBJ1-1; D remains ambiguous. This CDR3 is built from 14 residues. The V gene lost 2 bases and the J gene lost 1 base, with 8 bases spanning the gap. In germline, CDR1 is SEHNR, CDR2 FQNEAQ (reference sequence). For the CDR3, the DNA is TGTGCCAGCAGCTTACAGGCGGGGAACACTGAAGCTTTCTTT. Translating gives CASSLQAGNTEAFF.

This clone was seen only once. The CDR3 nucleotides are TGTGCCAGCAGTGATCCTCGCCTGGACAGGGCGGGTACTGAAGCTTTCTTT. Translated, it gives CASSDPRLDRAGTEAFF. The rearrangement uses TRBV6-1 and TRBJ1-1, with 8 bases lining up with TRBD1. This CDR3 has 17 amino acids. The germline V gene has CDR1 MNHNS and CDR2 SASEGT. The V and J ends lost 3 bases and 5 bases, in that order; junction bases with no gene match: 14.

The chain recombines TRBV2 with TRBJ2-7, with TRBD1 identical over 7 bases. Germline V lookup: CDR1 SNHLY, CDR2 FYNNEI. This CDR3 region has 14 residues. Losses at the gene ends were 2 bases for V and 2 bases for J; bases not matched to a gene: 3. The CDR3 protein is CASSERDSPYEQYF. In nucleotides, the CDR3 is TGTGCCAGCAGTGAAAGGGACAGCCCCTACGAGCAGTACTTC.

The rearrangement links TRBV6-1 to TRBJ1-1, with a possible D match to TRBD1 (6 bases). From germline, CDR1 is MNHNS and CDR2 SASEGT. The CDR3 sequence is 15 residues long. Trimming left V 0 bases short and J 4 bases short, with 12 bases between. In DNA form, the CDR3 reads TGTGCCAGCAGTGAAGCTCGGACAGCCCTCACTGAAGCTTTCTTT. Its translation: CASSEARTALTEAFF.

This chain links TRBV6-1 with TRBJ2-1, with 7 positions matching TRBD2. The junction had 7 bases not matched to a gene; V was cut back by 0 bases and J by 2 bases. The CDR3 length is 17 residues. Germline CDR1 MNHNS, CDR2 SASEGT. In nucleotides, the CDR3 is TGTGCCAGCAGTGAAGCGCTTCTGGCGGGGGCCTACAATGAGCAGTTCTTC. Residues: CASSEALLAGAYNEQFF.